What follows are 15 T cell receptor beta chains derived from one specimen sequenced in a study of beta chain features in type 1 diabetes. All of the isolated RNA was reverse transcribed, so expressed TCRB transcripts were sequenced. Measured with immunoSEQ multiplex PCR; TCRdb has only the in-frame clones, and not every one. This sample has a few hundred thousand clones, with approximately 12% found just once. The material sequenced was naive CD4+ T cells from blood. Every receptor here comes from a man aged 18 to 35 in good health.

This clone has more than one count but fewer than ten. The chain has TRBV6-6 and TRBJ1-4; TRBD1 matches at 9 bases. Unmatched junction bases numbered 12, after V lost 11 bases and J lost 5 bases. CDR3 size: 15 residues. The V gene's germline CDR1 is MNHNY and CDR2 SVGAGI (reference sequence). CDR3 coding DNA: TGTGCCGGTCAAGCCTCCGGGACAGGGAATGAAAAACTGTTTTTT. Amino acid sequence: CAGQASGTGNEKLFF.

CDR3 sequence: CASSSLKGRGHRNEQFF. The CDR3 DNA reads TGTGCCAGCAGCTCCTTAAAGGGCAGGGGGCATAGGAATGAGCAGTTCTTC. The rearrangement links TRBV7-8 to TRBJ2-1; TRBD1 aligns across 8 bases. J gave up 7 bases and V 4 bases, and 15 bases lay outside the gene matches. This CDR3 contains 17 residues. Germline assignment: CDR1 SGHVS and CDR2 FQNEAQ.

This clone was detected only a few times. The chain carries TRBV4-1 and TRBJ2-1; 12 positions agree with TRBD2. The CDR3 is 18 amino acids. J gave up 9 bases and V 1 base, and 13 bases lay outside the gene matches. Per the germline V gene, CDR1 is MGHRA and CDR2 is YSYEKL. The CDR3 coding sequence is TGCGCCAGCAGCCAAGCTACTAGCGGGAGGCTCACGGAGGGTGAGCAGTTCTTC. It encodes CASSQATSGRLTEGEQFF.

The genes are TRBV19 and TRBJ2-1; 8 bases are shared with TRBD1. Germline lookup yields CDR1 LNHDA and CDR2 SQIVND (reference sequence). The trim removed 6 bases at V and 8 bases at J, leaving 12 bases unmatched. This CDR3 spans 15 amino acids. The CDR3 region has the DNA TGTGCCAGTAGGGCGACAGGGGTCCCCTTTGATGAGCAGTTCTTC. Protein product: CASRATGVPFDEQFF.

V and J are TRBV2 and TRBJ1-3; possible D gene TRBD1, 5 bases. Per the germline V gene, CDR1 is SNHLY and CDR2 is FYNNEI. CDR3 size: 13 residues. V was cut by 6 bases and J by 3 bases, with 9 bases left in between. The CDR3 spells CASRTGDGNTIYF. For the CDR3, the DNA is TGTGCCAGCAGAACGGGGGATGGAAACACCATATATTTT.

The sample holds a few counts of this clone. The J gene is TRBJ1-4, the V gene TRBV9; 7 nucleotides match TRBD1. Germline V gene data show CDR1 as SGDLS and CDR2 as YYNGEE. The CDR3 contains 15 residues. V was pared by 3 bases and J by 7 bases, with 9 bases of the junction left unmatched. CDR3 bases: TGTGCCAGCAGCGCCGCAGGGGGTTTGTTTGAAAAACTGTTTTTT. It specifies CASSAAGGLFEKLFF. Together with reference TRBV9 and TRBJ1-4, the CDR3 gives the full variable domain: DSGVTQTPKHLITATGQRVTLRCSPRSGDLSVYWYQQSLDQGLQFLIQYYNGEERAKGNILERFSAQQFPDLHSELNLSSLELGDSALYFCASSAAGGLFEKLFFGSGTQLSVL.

This clone was observed a few times. The chain uses TRBV6-1 and TRBJ2-7, with D perhaps TRBD1 (5 bases). The length of the CDR3 is 16 residues. V was pared by 4 bases and J by 1 base, with 17 bases between. CDR1 MNHNS and CDR2 SASEGT come from the germline V gene. The DNA of the CDR3 is TGTGCCAGCAGTGCCGGAGATCGGCGGACATCCTACGAGCAGTACTTC. Encoded protein: CASSAGDRRTSYEQYF.

This clone was detected a few times. This chain connects TRBV7-7 to TRBJ2-5, with D tentatively TRBD1 (5 bases). V lost 5 bases and J 5 bases, leaving 15 bases between the germline ends. Looked up from germline, CDR1 is SSHAT and CDR2 is FNYEAQ (reference sequence). The CDR3 is 14 residues long. DNA for the CDR3: TGTGCCAGCAGCGCTGGGGCCCGTGGGGAGACCCAGTACTTC. Amino acids: CASSAGARGETQYF.

This chain connects TRBV18 to TRBJ1-5; 7 bases are a match to TRBD1. The CDR3 loop spans 14 amino acids. V lost 3 bases, J lost 7 bases, and 6 bases stayed unmatched. Per germline, CDR1 KGHSH and CDR2 LQKENI. This CDR3 is CASSPQDRSQPQHF. Here the CDR3 DNA reads TGTGCCAGCTCACCCCAGGACAGGTCCCAGCCCCAGCATTTT.

The table lists this clone with many counts. This sequence joins TRBV4-2 and TRBJ2-2, with D tentatively TRBD2 (5 bases). In germline, CDR1 is LGHNA, CDR2 YNFKEQ. The CDR3 contains 16 residues. The germline V and J ends were trimmed by 4 bases and 0 bases, with 12 bases remaining between them. The CDR3: CASSPSRGANTGELFF. CDR3 nucleotide sequence: TGTGCCAGCAGCCCATCACGGGGTGCGAACACCGGGGAGCTGTTTTTT.

This clone occurred a few times. The chain uses TRBV29-1 and TRBJ2-5, with a tentative D call TRBD2 (6 bases). CDR3 length: 13 residues. Germline V CDR1 and CDR2: SQVTM, ANQGSEA. Deletions cut 7 bases from V and 5 bases from J, with 17 bases between. CDR3 protein: CSGVGRDRETQYF. The CDR3 coding sequence is TGCAGCGGCGTAGGGCGGGATCGGGAGACCCAGTACTTC.

This clone was seen a handful of times. Within the sample, other DNA sequences also encode this same CDR3. The V call is TRBV25-1, the J call TRBJ2-1; D gene unclear. The CDR3 length is 14 residues. V was cut by 4 bases and J by 0 bases, with 7 bases left in between. Germline loops: CDR1 MGHDK, CDR2 SYGVNS. The CDR3 region is CASSVPGSYNEQFF. The DNA of the CDR3 is TGTGCCAGCAGTGTCCCCGGCTCCTACAATGAGCAGTTCTTC.

This clone was counted between two and nine times. The rearrangement joins TRBV9 to TRBJ1-1, with TRBD1 as a possible D gene (5 bases). This CDR3 spans 15 amino acids. V lost 2 bases and J 6 bases, leaving 17 bases between the germline ends. Germline V gene sequence: CDR1 SGDLS, CDR2 YYNGEE. The CDR3 DNA sequence: TGTGCCAGCAGCGTGAACCTGGGGGGGATCCCTGAAGCTTTCTTT. Amino acid sequence: CASSVNLGGIPEAFF.

The DNA for the CDR3 is TGCAGCGTTACAGAGAACACCGGGGAGCTGTTTTTT. Translated: CSVTENTGELFF. The gene calls are TRBV29-1 and TRBJ2-2; D not resolved. Germline assignment: CDR1 SQVTM and CDR2 ANQGSEA. The CDR3 extends over 12 amino acids. Trimming left V 5 bases short and J 1 base short, with 5 bases between.

This clone was counted only a few times. The chain links TRBV7-2 to TRBJ2-3; D call uncertain. Looked up from germline, CDR1 is SGHTA and CDR2 is FQGNSA. The V gene lost 8 bases and the J gene lost 1 base, with 13 bases spanning the gap. The CDR3 totals 14 residues. CDR3 nucleotide sequence: TGTGCCAGCTTATATCTGTTCGGCACAGATACGCAGTATTTT. Its protein product is CASLYLFGTDTQYF.